These T cell receptor beta chains were read from a single sample in a study of molecular identifiers for immune sequencing clone quantification. TCRdb processed the PCR reads anew with MiXCR; each CDR3 protein has one entry. The repertoire consists of a few hundred thousand distinct CDR3 sequences, with roughly 24% occurring once and the leading ten covering 0.76%. Sequenced material: naive CD8+ T cells from blood, with Jurkat cell RNA spiked in. The receptor source for this set is a human donor in good health. Some libraries in this study had Jurkat cell RNA spiked in. Each CDR3 is given with its conserved first and last residue. The order of the fields is D gene, V gene, J gene, clone size, CDR3 protein, CDR3 DNA. The D gene is left open where the match is weak. Rows give clone size only sometimes, using once, few, many, or a class for an expanded clone.

D gene: -
V gene: TRBV6-6
J gene: TRBJ1-1
clone size: many
CDR3 protein: CASSYEGTEAFF
CDR3 DNA: TGTGCCAGCAGTTACGAGGGCACTGAAGCTTTCTTT

D gene: TRBD1
V gene: TRBV20-1
J gene: TRBJ2-7
clone size: few
CDR3 protein: CSAPGGAGGRYEQYF
CDR3 DNA: TGCAGTGCCCCCGGGGGAGCAGGGGGCCGCTACGAGCAGTACTTC

D gene: -
V gene: TRBV5-1
J gene: TRBJ1-3
clone size: many
CDR3 protein: CASSLEMGASGNTIYF
CDR3 DNA: TGCGCCAGCAGCTTGGAAATGGGGGCCTCTGGAAACACCATATATTTT

D gene: TRBD2
V gene: TRBV6-6
J gene: TRBJ2-7
clone size: many
CDR3 protein: CASTNGTRAYEQYF
CDR3 DNA: TGTGCCAGCACTAACGGGACTAGGGCCTACGAGCAGTACTTC

D gene: TRBD2
V gene: TRBV12-3/TRBV12-4
J gene: TRBJ2-7
clone size: many
CDR3 protein: CASRGGTDNDEQYF
CDR3 DNA: TGTGCCAGCAGGGGGGGGACCGACAATGACGAGCAGTACTTC

D gene: -
V gene: TRBV27
J gene: TRBJ1-1
clone size: -
CDR3 protein: CASRPAIAPWAEAFF
CDR3 DNA: TGTGCCAGCAGACCCGCAATAGCACCATGGGCCGAAGCTTTCTTT

D gene: TRBD2
V gene: TRBV6-5
J gene: TRBJ2-1
clone size: -
CDR3 protein: CASSGLAGGQGEQFF
CDR3 DNA: TGTGCCAGCAGCGGACTAGCGGGAGGTCAAGGGGAGCAGTTCTTC

D gene: -
V gene: TRBV27
J gene: TRBJ1-1
clone size: few
CDR3 protein: CASSLYMNTEALF
CDR3 DNA: TGTGCCAGCAGTTTGTACATGAACACTGAAGCTCTCTTT

D gene: TRBD1
V gene: TRBV4-1
J gene: TRBJ1-2
clone size: -
CDR3 protein: CASSRGTGRDGYPF
CDR3 DNA: TGCGCCAGCAGCCGTGGGACAGGGAGGGATGGCTACCCCTTC

D gene: TRBD2
V gene: TRBV2
J gene: TRBJ2-2
clone size: few
CDR3 protein: CASSELAGVTGELFF
CDR3 DNA: TGTGCCAGCAGTGAACTAGCGGGAGTCACCGGGGAGCTGTTTTTT

D gene: -
V gene: TRBV18
J gene: TRBJ1-1
clone size: few
CDR3 protein: CASSPDTGRTEAFF
CDR3 DNA: TGTGCCAGCTCACCGGACACGGGGAGGACTGAAGCTTTCTTT

D gene: TRBD1
V gene: TRBV4-3
J gene: TRBJ2-2
clone size: few
CDR3 protein: CASSQDRGQGVANTGELFF
CDR3 DNA: TGCGCCAGCAGCCAAGATAGGGGACAGGGCGTCGCGAACACCGGGGAGCTGTTTTTT

D gene: -
V gene: TRBV27
J gene: TRBJ1-1
clone size: -
CDR3 protein: CASSTQSGTRALF
CDR3 DNA: TGTGCCAGCAGTACCCAGTCTGGGACGAGGGCTCTCTTT

D gene: -
V gene: TRBV29-1
J gene: TRBJ2-2
clone size: many
CDR3 protein: CSAYLSSGELFF
CDR3 DNA: TGCAGCGCCTACCTGAGCTCCGGGGAGCTGTTTTTT

D gene: TRBD2
V gene: TRBV7-6
J gene: TRBJ2-2
clone size: -
CDR3 protein: CAGSLDLAGVQNTGELFF
CDR3 DNA: TGTGCCGGCAGCTTAGACCTAGCGGGAGTTCAGAACACCGGGGAGCTGTTTTTT

D gene: -
V gene: TRBV7-9
J gene: TRBJ2-7
clone size: -
CDR3 protein: CASSFRGTDEQYF
CDR3 DNA: TGTGCCAGCAGCTTTCGGGGAACCGACGAGCAGTACTTC

D gene: -
V gene: TRBV4-3
J gene: TRBJ2-1
clone size: -
CDR3 protein: CASSQDRWFLYNEQFF
CDR3 DNA: TGCGCCAGCAGCCAAGATCGGTGGTTCCTCTACAATGAGCAGTTCTTC